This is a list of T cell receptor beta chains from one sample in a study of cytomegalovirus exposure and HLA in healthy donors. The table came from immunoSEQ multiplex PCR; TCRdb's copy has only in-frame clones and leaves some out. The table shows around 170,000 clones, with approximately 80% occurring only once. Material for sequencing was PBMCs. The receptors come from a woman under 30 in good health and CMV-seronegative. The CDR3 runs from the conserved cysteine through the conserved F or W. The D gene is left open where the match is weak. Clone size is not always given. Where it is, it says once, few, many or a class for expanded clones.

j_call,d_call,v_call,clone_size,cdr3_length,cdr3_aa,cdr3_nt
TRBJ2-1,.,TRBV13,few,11,CASSFNNEQFF,TGTGCCAGCAGCTTTAACAATGAGCAGTTCTTC
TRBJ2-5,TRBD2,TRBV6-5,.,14,CASSLRLAEETQYF,TGTGCCAGCAGTCTCCGACTAGCGGAAGAGACCCAGTACTTC
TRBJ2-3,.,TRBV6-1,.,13,CASTTASTDTQYF,TGTGCCAGCACCACAGCTAGCACAGATACGCAGTATTTT
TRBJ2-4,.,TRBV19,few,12,CASKGDINIQYF,TGTGCCAGTAAAGGGGACATAAACATTCAGTACTTC
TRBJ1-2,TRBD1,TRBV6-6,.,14,CASRGTAHSYGYTF,TGTGCCAGCAGAGGGACAGCACATAGCTATGGCTACACCTTC
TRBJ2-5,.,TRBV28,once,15,CASDTTAGPLGTQYF,TGTGCCAGCGATACCACAGCGGGTCCCCTAGGGACCCAGTACTTC
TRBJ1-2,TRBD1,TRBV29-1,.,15,CSVENKGQARYGYSF,TGCAGCGTTGAGAATAAAGGACAGGCGCGCTATGGCTACAGCTTC
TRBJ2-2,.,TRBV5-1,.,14,CASSPGTNTGELFF,TGCGCCAGCAGCCCCGGGACGAACACCGGGGAGCTGTTTTTT
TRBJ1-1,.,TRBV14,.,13,CASSPGGNTEAFF,TGTGCCAGCAGCCCCGGGGGTAACACTGAAGCTTTCTTT
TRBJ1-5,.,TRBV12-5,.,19,CASGLTRRGGLYSNQPQHF,TGTGCTAGTGGTTTGACACGGCGTGGGGGCCTATATAGCAATCAGCCCCAGCATTTT
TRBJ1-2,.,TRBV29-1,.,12,CSVEHSVYGYTF,TGCAGCGTTGAGCACAGTGTCTATGGCTACACCTTC
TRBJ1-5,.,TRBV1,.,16,CTSTQTGRNSNQPQHF,TGCACCAGCACTCAGACAGGAAGAAATAGCAATCAGCCCCAGCATTTT
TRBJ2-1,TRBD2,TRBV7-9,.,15,CASSRSGGPYNEQFF,TGTGCCAGCAGCCGTAGCGGGGGACCCTACAATGAGCAGTTCTTC
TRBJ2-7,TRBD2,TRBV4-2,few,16,CASSQFQGRGGGEQYF,TGTGCCAGCAGCCAATTCCAGGGGCGGGGGGGAGGCGAGCAGTACTTC
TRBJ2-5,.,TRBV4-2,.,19,CASSQEAVGGEGDQETQYF,TGTGCCAGCAGCCAAGAGGCGGTTGGGGGCGAGGGGGACCAAGAGACCCAGTACTTC
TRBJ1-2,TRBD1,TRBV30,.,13,CAWGPQGADGYTF,TGTGCCTGGGGACCTCAGGGGGCTGATGGCTACACCTTC
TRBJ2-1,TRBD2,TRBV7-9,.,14,CAMPLAGGYNEQFF,TGTGCCATGCCCCTAGCGGGGGGGTACAATGAGCAGTTCTTC